The 23 T cell receptor beta chains below all came from one sample that was sequenced in a study of T-cell memory formation after mild COVID-19. One entry per CDR3 protein results from TCRdb running MiXCR on the 5' RACE reads. Of more than 350,000 distinct CDR3 sequences detected, around 21% appear once; the ten largest clones hold around 12%. Sample: PBMCs or a T cell subset sorted from them (not recorded which). Source of these receptors: an adult woman who had mild COVID-19 (a few samples of this study predate the infection). Cell type and time point are not known.

This sequence joins TRBV20-1 and TRBJ2-5, with no clear D. The CDR3 has 15 residues. Germline CDR1 DFQATT, CDR2 SNEGSKA (reference sequence). V was cut by 0 bases and J by 4 bases, with 15 bases left in between. DNA of the CDR3: TGCAGTGCTAGAGATTCCCGTAGGGTTGGAGAGACCCAGTACTTC. Translating gives CSARDSRRVGETQYF.

V gene TRBV20-1 combines with J gene TRBJ2-7, with 9 bases that match TRBD2. V trimming: 0 bases; J trimming: 4 bases; junction bases outside the gene matches: 7. Germline-derived CDR1 and CDR2 are DFQATT and SNEGSKA (reference sequence). The CDR3 contains 15 residues. CDR3 amino acids: CSARDLREGRYEQYF. The CDR3 DNA reads TGCAGTGCTAGAGATCTGCGGGAGGGCCGGTACGAGCAGTACTTC.

This chain connects TRBV7-9 to TRBJ1-2; no clear D gene. Germline-derived CDR1 and CDR2 are SEHNR and FQNEAQ (reference sequence). The CDR3 loop spans 13 amino acids. Trimming cost V 4 bases and J 5 bases, with 11 bases left between them. CDR3 nucleotides: TGTGCCAGCAGCTCCAGGATTGCATATGGCTACACCTTC. Its protein product is CASSSRIAYGYTF.

To note about this clonotype: Germline and junction disagree at one end, which may indicate a read error. V and J are TRBV7-9 and TRBJ2-5; 7 bases fit TRBD2. CDR1 is SEHNR and CDR2 is FQNEAQ in the germline V gene (reference sequence). The CDR3 is 15 amino acids. CDR3 protein: CAISSLGGYQETQYF. Here the CDR3 DNA reads TGTGCCATCAGCTCCCTCGGGGGGTACCAAGAGACCCAGTACTTC.

This clonotype was seen more than once but under ten times. V usage is TRBV25-1 and J usage is TRBJ2-7; TRBD2 matches 11 bases. Trimming removed 2 bases from V and 7 bases from J; junction bases left unmatched: 7. The length of the CDR3 is 15 residues. The V gene's germline CDR1 is MGHDK and CDR2 SYGVNS. Written as DNA, the CDR3 is TGTGCCAGCAGTGAAGGTAGTAGCGGGAGGGATGAGCAGTACTTC. This sequence encodes CASSEGSSGRDEQYF.

This chain connects TRBV29-1 to TRBJ1-2; tentatively, D is TRBD1 (5 bases). CDR3 length equals 13 residues. The germline V and J ends were trimmed by 4 bases and 10 bases, with 19 bases remaining between them. Germline V gene sequence: CDR1 SQVTM, CDR2 ANQGSEA. The DNA of the CDR3 is TGCAGCGTTGGAGAAAGGCAGGGACCACACTACACCTTC. Protein: CSVGERQGPHYTF. The variable domain in full, with the rest retrieved from reference TRBV29-1 and TRBJ1-2, is SAVISQKPSRDICQRGTSLTIQCQVDSQVTMMFWYRQQPGQSLTLIATANQGSEATYESGFVIDKFPISRPNLTFSTLTVSNMSPEDSSIYLCSVGERQGPHYTFGSGTRLTVV.

This clonotype showed up just a few times. The rearrangement links TRBV7-2 to TRBJ1-4, with D tentatively TRBD1 (5 bases). This CDR3 contains 15 residues. V lost 5 bases and J lost 8, with 18 bases in between. Germline V CDR1 and CDR2: SGHTA, FQGNSA. CDR3 sequence: CASSRSGGIQEKLFF. As DNA, the CDR3 is TGTGCCAGCAGCCGTTCGGGGGGGATCCAAGAAAAACTGTTTTTT. The complete variable domain, with remaining parts taken from reference TRBV7-2 and TRBJ1-4, reads GAGVSQSPSNKVTEKGKDVELRCDPISGHTALYWYRQSLGQGLEFLIYFQGNSAPDKSGLPSDRFSAERTGGSVSTLTIQRTQQEDSAVYLCASSRSGGIQEKLFFGSGTQLSVL.

This clonotype appeared a few times. V and J are TRBV12-3 or TRBV12-4 and TRBJ2-7; 9 nucleotides align to TRBD2. This CDR3 comprises 14 residues. Losses at the gene ends were 5 bases for V and 2 bases for J; bases not matched to a gene: 4. CDR3 DNA: TGTGCCAGCAGTCGGCGGGGGGGGACCTACGAGCAGTACTTC. Translating it yields CASSRRGGTYEQYF.

The chain employs TRBV6-5 and TRBJ1-1, with D uncertain. This CDR3 has 14 amino acids. Germline V CDR1 and CDR2: MNHEY, SVGAGI. V dropped 2 bases and J dropped 4 bases, with 11 bases sitting between them. The CDR3 DNA follows: TGTGCCAGCAGTTACGGGGAGTCTATCACTGAAGCTTTCTTT. Protein sequence: CASSYGESITEAFF.

In this sample, this clonotype turned up a few times. The chain links TRBV9 to TRBJ2-3; 8 nucleotides align to TRBD2. The length of the CDR3 is 17 residues. The germline V gene encodes CDR1 SGDLS and CDR2 YYNGEE. V lost 1 base and J lost 4; bases outside the gene matches: 11. The CDR3 nucleotides read TGTGCCAGCAGCGTACATGCCGGGACTAGTGCCCCAGATACGCAGTATTTT. It codes for CASSVHAGTSAPDTQYF. Full variable domain (outside the CDR3, taken from reference TRBV9 and TRBJ2-3): DSGVTQTPKHLITATGQRVTLRCSPRSGDLSVYWYQQSLDQGLQFLIQYYNGEERAKGNILERFSAQQFPDLHSELNLSSLELGDSALYFCASSVHAGTSAPDTQYFGPGTRLTVL.

The rearrangement joins TRBV7-9 to TRBJ1-2; D call uncertain. The germline V and J ends were trimmed by 4 bases and 4 bases, with 16 bases remaining between them. The length of the CDR3 is 15 residues. Per the germline V gene, CDR1 is SEHNR and CDR2 is FQNEAQ (reference sequence). The CDR3 here is CASSSPGEGTYGYTF. The CDR3 bases are TGTGCCAGCAGCTCGCCTGGGGAAGGAACCTATGGCTACACCTTC.

The rearrangement links TRBV5-1 to TRBJ1-1; D is uncertain. The CDR3 covers 15 residues. Per the germline V gene, CDR1 is SGHRS and CDR2 is YFSETQ. Trimming removed 0 bases at V and 5 bases at J, with 14 bases between. The CDR3 DNA sequence: TGCGCCAGCAGCTTGGAAATGTCCCGCACAACTGAAGCTTTCTTT. Amino acids: CASSLEMSRTTEAFF.

This rearrangement joins TRBV12-3 or TRBV12-4 to TRBJ2-5; TRBD1 agrees at 8 bases. Unmatched junction bases numbered 6, after V lost 5 bases and J lost 4 bases. CDR3 length: 14 residues. This chain's CDR3 is CASSVRQGSETQYF. In DNA, the CDR3 is TGTGCCAGCAGTGTGAGACAGGGGTCAGAGACCCAGTACTTC.

This clonotype came up many times. This sequence joins TRBV7-9 and TRBJ2-1, with 11 bases aligning to TRBD2. Per germline, CDR1 SEHNR and CDR2 FQNEAQ (reference sequence). With 5 bases clipped from V and 9 bases from J, the junction kept 9 bases outside the gene matches. The CDR3 extends over 15 amino acids. CDR3 protein: CASSESSGRAREQFF. CDR3 in DNA: TGTGCCAGCAGCGAAAGTAGCGGGAGGGCGCGTGAGCAGTTCTTC.

The sample holds a few counts of this clonotype. The chain joins TRBV7-2 to TRBJ2-7; D is undetermined. Looked up from germline, CDR1 is SGHTA and CDR2 is FQGNSA. CDR3 length: 14 amino acids. The V end lost 5 bases, the J end lost 2 bases, and 13 bases lay between the germline ends. CDR3 sequence: CASSPHWVTYEQYF. CDR3 DNA sequence: TGTGCCAGCAGCCCGCACTGGGTAACCTACGAGCAGTACTTC.

The chain is built from TRBV20-1 and TRBJ2-1, with 9 bases matching TRBD2. Germline V gives CDR1 DFQATT, CDR2 SNEGSKA (reference sequence). With V trimmed by 3 bases and J by 2 bases, 8 bases remained unmatched. This CDR3 comprises 16 residues. The CDR3: CSASPVAGATYNEQFF. CDR3 nucleotide sequence: TGCAGTGCTAGTCCCGTAGCGGGGGCCACCTACAATGAGCAGTTCTTC.

V usage is TRBV20-1 and J usage is TRBJ2-7; D is ambiguous. This CDR3 comprises 12 residues. The V and J ends lost 4 bases and 3 bases respectively, with 10 bases between them. Looked up from germline, CDR1 is DFQATT and CDR2 is SNEGSKA (reference sequence). The CDR3 coding sequence is TGCAGTGCTAATACTCGGAACTACGAGCAGTACTTC. Its translation is CSANTRNYEQYF.

This rearrangement joins TRBV7-9 to TRBJ1-1; D possibly corresponds to TRBD1 (6 bases). Germline assignment: CDR1 SEHNR and CDR2 FQNEAQ (reference sequence). CDR3 length equals 15 residues. V lost 4 bases and J 1 base, leaving 13 bases between the germline ends. For the CDR3, the DNA is TGTGCCAGCAGCTACAGACGGGGGCAGAACACTGAAGCTTTCTTT. Its translation: CASSYRRGQNTEAFF.

A few counts support this clonotype. The genes are TRBV6-5 and TRBJ2-7, with 7 bases fitting TRBD2. Germline loops: CDR1 MNHEY, CDR2 SVGAGI. The CDR3 is 15 amino acids. V trimming: 2 bases; J trimming: 2 bases; junction bases outside the gene matches: 6. The CDR3 loop is CASSYGRGKAYEQYF. The CDR3 DNA follows: TGTGCCAGCAGTTACGGGAGGGGTAAAGCCTACGAGCAGTACTTC.

There are many counts of this clonotype. This chain links TRBV7-7 with TRBJ2-2; D is perhaps TRBD1 or TRBD2 (5 bases each). Germline V CDR1 and CDR2: SSHAT, FNYEAQ (reference sequence). V was cut by 5 bases and J by 2 bases, with 9 bases left in between. This CDR3 is built from 14 residues. The CDR3 reads CASSRDVNTGELFF. In DNA form, the CDR3 reads TGTGCCAGCAGCCGGGACGTAAACACCGGGGAGCTGTTTTTT.

The chain is built from TRBV7-9 and TRBJ2-1; D gene ambiguous. V lost 2 bases, J lost 6 bases, and 8 bases lay in between. Germline values: CDR1 SEHNR, CDR2 FQNEAQ (reference sequence). The CDR3 extends over 13 amino acids. In DNA, the CDR3 is TGTGCCAGCAGCTTACAAGGTCGCAATGAGCAGTTCTTC. This translates into CASSLQGRNEQFF.

This chain joins TRBV13 and TRBJ1-5, with TRBD1 as a possible D gene (6 bases). The CDR3 has 14 amino acids. CDR1 and CDR2 from the germline V gene are PRHDT and FYEKMQ (reference sequence). V lost 3 bases and J lost 6, with 12 bases in between. The CDR3 nucleotides are TGTGCCAGCAGCTTGGGTCACAGGGCTCAGCCCCAGCATTTT. It codes for CASSLGHRAQPQHF.

There are many counts of this clonotype. The chain uses TRBV5-5 and TRBJ2-2, with 9 positions matching TRBD1. The CDR3 extends over 16 amino acids. CDR1 is SGHKS, CDR2 YYEKEE, per germline (reference sequence). The V and J ends lost 3 bases and 1 base, in that order; junction bases with no gene match: 4. As DNA, the CDR3 is TGTGCCAGCAGCTGGACAGGGGCCATGAACACCGGGGAGCTGTTTTTT. Translating it yields CASSWTGAMNTGELFF.